A single sample gave rise to the 25 T cell receptor beta chains below, sequenced in a study of T cells in Graves' hyperthyroidism and ophthalmopathy. Researchers amplified the TCR beta CDR3 regions from RNA transcripts. In the first-round RT-PCR of the TCR CDR3, the HTBI primer set was used. In TCRdb, the multiplex PCR reads were re-called with MiXCR into one record per CDR3 protein. The sample yields around 480,000 distinct CDR3 sequences, approximately 15% seen once. Sequencing input: blood. The receptors stem from a woman in her late teens or twenties with Graves' hyperthyroidism.

This clonotype was counted at least ten times. The V call is TRBV2, the J call TRBJ2-7; D is unresolved. This CDR3 is 12 amino acids long. Germline V gives CDR1 SNHLY, CDR2 FYNNEI. V was trimmed by 2 bases and J by 8 bases, leaving 10 bases between them. DNA for the CDR3: TGTGCCAGCAGTGAAATAGCTCCCCAGCAGTACTTC. Amino acid sequence: CASSEIAPQQYF.

This clonotype was seen at least ten times. The V and J genes are TRBV29-1 and TRBJ1-4, with TRBD1 as a possible D gene (5 bases). Trimming shortened V by 6 bases and J by 8 bases, and 16 bases separated the two germline ends. Germline CDR1 SQVTM, CDR2 ANQGSEA. The CDR3 consists of 13 residues. The CDR3 region has the DNA TGCAGCGTGGCTACGCACGGGGCAGAAAAACTGTTTTTT. Its protein product is CSVATHGAEKLFF.

This clonotype was picked up a small number of times. The V and J genes are TRBV10-3 and TRBJ1-1, with a possible D match to TRBD1 (6 bases). There are 14 residues in the CDR3. Looked up from germline, CDR1 is ENHRY and CDR2 is SYGVKD. The V end was cut by 11 bases, the J end by 4 bases, with 20 bases between. This CDR3 reads CAVVNKGVITEAFF. The CDR3 region has the DNA TGTGCCGTTGTAAATAAGGGGGTTATCACTGAAGCTTTCTTT.

At least ten counts were recorded for this clonotype. The chain links TRBV18 to TRBJ2-7; TRBD2 aligns across 9 bases. In germline, CDR1 is KGHSH, CDR2 LQKENI. The CDR3 length is 15 residues. After removal of 2 bases from V and 2 bases from J, the junction contained 4 bases not matched to a gene. This chain's CDR3 is CASSPGGLAPYEQYF. The CDR3, as DNA: TGTGCCAGCTCACCAGGGGGACTAGCCCCCTACGAGCAGTACTTC.

In this sample, this clonotype turned up a few times. The chain couples TRBV4-1 to TRBJ1-3; a possible D gene is TRBD1 (5 bases). Germline assignment: CDR1 MGHRA and CDR2 YSYEKL. Trimming took off 2 bases at V and 1 base at J, with 18 bases between the two ends. The CDR3 spans 18 residues. The CDR3 sequence: CASSQYFSGQASGNTIYF. The CDR3 DNA is TGCGCCAGCAGCCAATATTTTTCAGGACAAGCGTCTGGAAACACCATATATTTT.

This clonotype has a handful of counts. The genes are TRBV20-1 and TRBJ2-1, with TRBD2 as a possible D gene (8 bases). Germline V gene sequence: CDR1 DFQATT, CDR2 SNEGSKA (reference sequence). V was pared by 1 base and J by 9 bases, with 34 bases between. The CDR3 has 20 amino acids. The CDR3 region has the DNA TGCAGTGCTAGAGGGAAGGGACAGACGGTAGCGGGAACTGTTGGGAGTGAGCAGTTCTTC. It translates to CSARGKGQTVAGTVGSEQFF.

V is TRBV7-2 and J is TRBJ2-5; unclear D gene. Trimming left V 1 base short and J 4 bases short, with 16 bases between. This CDR3 has 16 residues. CDR1 and CDR2 (germline): SGHTA, FQGNSA. The DNA for the CDR3 is TGTGCCAGCAGCTTAGGGACCCGTGGGCGTTCAGAGACCCAGTACTTC. This translates into CASSLGTRGRSETQYF. The full variable domain, with the rest looked up from reference TRBV7-2 and TRBJ2-5, is GAGVSQSPSNKVTEKGKDVELRCDPISGHTALYWYRQSLGQGLEFLIYFQGNSAPDKSGLPSDRFSAERTGGSVSTLTIQRTQQEDSAVYLCASSLGTRGRSETQYFGPGTRLLVL.

This clonotype was seen many times. The chain has TRBV10-1 and TRBJ2-3; perhaps TRBD1 as D (7 bases). The germline CDR1 and CDR2 sequences are WNHNN and SYGVQD (reference sequence). Trimming took 4 bases from V and 6 from J, leaving 20 bases between them. CDR3 length: 16 amino acids. The CDR3 nucleotides read TGCGCCAGCAGTGGTATGACAGGGAGGCGACGGGATACGCAGTATTTT. It codes for CASSGMTGRRRDTQYF.

V usage is TRBV20-1 and J usage is TRBJ2-1; TRBD2 might be the D (7 bases). Trimming removed 3 bases from V and 7 bases from J, with 10 bases in between. Germline V lookup: CDR1 DFQATT, CDR2 SNEGSKA (reference sequence). CDR3 length: 12 amino acids. The chain's CDR3 is CSARGGANEQFF. CDR3 DNA sequence: TGCAGTGCTAGGGGGGGGGCGAATGAGCAGTTCTTC.

This clonotype was detected many times. This chain joins TRBV7-2 and TRBJ1-2, with 7 bases that match TRBD1. The V and J ends lost 7 bases and 2 bases, in that order; junction bases with no gene match: 10. There are 15 residues in the CDR3. Germline assignment: CDR1 SGHTA and CDR2 FQGNSA. The CDR3 sequence is CASNPQGSRNYGYTF. The CDR3 DNA sequence: TGTGCCAGCAACCCACAGGGGAGTAGGAACTATGGCTACACCTTC.

This clonotype was counted ten times or more. The chain has TRBV20-1 and TRBJ2-1, with 10 nucleotides matching TRBD1. The J segment lost 3 bases and the V segment lost 3 bases, leaving 14 bases of the junction unmatched. This CDR3 region has 18 residues. The V gene's germline CDR1 is DFQATT and CDR2 SNEGSKA (reference sequence). The CDR3 protein is CSASPGQGIFWNYNEQFF. DNA for the CDR3: TGCAGTGCTAGTCCGGGACAGGGGATATTCTGGAACTACAATGAGCAGTTCTTC.

As regards this clonotype: This may stem from a read error, because a much larger clone lies one nucleotide away. The chain combines TRBV19 with TRBJ1-1; D gene unclear. From germline, CDR1 is LNHDA and CDR2 SQIVND (reference sequence). This CDR3 has 15 residues. V was shortened by 7 bases and J by 3 bases, with 18 bases between the two germline ends. CDR3 amino acids: CASTRERWMYTEAFF. CDR3 in DNA: TGTGCCAGTACGCGGGAGAGGTGGATGTACACTGAAGCTTTCTTT.

Ten or more counts support this clonotype. V is TRBV2 and J is TRBJ1-1, with D perhaps TRBD1 (5 bases). The CDR3 length is 17 residues. V was shortened by 2 bases and J by 0 bases, with 16 bases between the two germline ends. CDR1 and CDR2 from the germline V gene are SNHLY and FYNNEI. The CDR3 spells CASSETTVGPVNTEAFF. DNA of the CDR3: TGTGCCAGCAGTGAAACAACTGTGGGACCGGTGAACACTGAAGCTTTCTTT.

The chain uses TRBV3-1 and TRBJ2-7; 7 nucleotides agree with TRBD2. The J segment lost 6 bases and the V segment lost 4 bases, leaving 6 bases of the junction unmatched. This CDR3 spans 13 amino acids. CDR1 and CDR2 from the germline V gene are LGHDT and YNNKEL (reference sequence). CDR3 DNA: TGTGCCAGCAGCCCAACGGGGGGAGCCGAGCAGTACTTC. Translating it yields CASSPTGGAEQYF.

This clonotype was counted ten times or more. The V gene is TRBV2, the J gene TRBJ2-6; no firm D call. Trimming pared 2 bases from V and 2 bases from J, leaving 7 bases between. The CDR3 is 15 residues long. Germline V CDR1 and CDR2: SNHLY, FYNNEI. The CDR3 DNA sequence: TGTGCCAGCAGTGAACTAGGGACTGGGGCCAACGTCCTGACTTTC. The encoded protein is CASSELGTGANVLTF.

In regard to this clonotype: Just one base apart from a much larger clone, this may be a read error. This chain uses TRBV12-3 or TRBV12-4 with TRBJ2-2; TRBD1 might be the D (6 bases). CDR3 length equals 15 residues. V was shortened by 5 bases and J by 5 bases, with 15 bases between the two germline ends. DNA of the CDR3: TGTGCCAGCAGTCGGCGACAGGATGGAACCGGGGAGCTGTTTTTT. It yields the protein CASSRRQDGTGELFF.

This clonotype was recorded at least ten times. The chain employs TRBV11-2 and TRBJ1-6; D gene uncertain. Deletions cut 0 bases from V and 9 bases from J, with 6 bases between. Germline-derived CDR1 and CDR2 are SGHAT and FQNNGV. CDR3 length: 13 amino acids. The CDR3 DNA reads as TGTGCCAGCAGCTTAGAGGCAGGTTCACCCCTCCACTTT. Translating gives CASSLEAGSPLHF.

In regard to this clonotype: A much larger clone lies a single base off, so this may be a read error. The genes are TRBV6-1 and TRBJ2-3, with TRBD2 matching over 10 bases. The V gene end was trimmed by 4 bases and the J gene end by 5 bases; junction bases not matched to a gene: 3. CDR1 and CDR2 from the germline V gene are MNHNS and SASEGT. The CDR3 runs 14 residues. The CDR3 is CASSVSGRVDTQYF. DNA of the CDR3: TGTGCCAGCAGTGTAAGCGGGAGGGTAGATACGCAGTATTTT.

This clonotype was counted at least ten times. The V call is TRBV7-2, the J call TRBJ2-3; 8 nucleotides line up with TRBD1. CDR3 length equals 16 residues. The J segment lost 0 bases and the V segment lost 0 bases, leaving 2 bases of the junction unmatched. Germline assignment: CDR1 SGHTA and CDR2 FQGNSA. The DNA for the CDR3 is TGTGCCAGCAGCTTAGCGAGGACAGGGAGCACAGATACGCAGTATTTT. Its protein is CASSLARTGSTDTQYF.

This clonotype has at least ten counts. The rearrangement uses TRBV12-3 or TRBV12-4 and TRBJ2-2; 7 positions agree with TRBD1. CDR3 length equals 16 residues. V shed 5 bases, J shed 6 bases, and the junction held 12 bases outside the gene matches. CDR3 amino acids: CASSPSLTGSSGELFF. In nucleotides, the CDR3 is TGTGCCAGCAGTCCATCTCTGACAGGGTCCTCCGGGGAGCTGTTTTTT.

This clonotype occurred many times. This chain connects TRBV27 to TRBJ2-4; D unclear. From germline, CDR1 is MNHEY and CDR2 SMNVEV (reference sequence). This CDR3 comprises 13 residues. Trimming took 3 bases from V and 6 from J, leaving 9 bases between them. The CDR3 sequence is CASSLGALNIQYF. CDR3 DNA sequence: TGTGCCAGCAGTTTGGGCGCTCTAAACATTCAGTACTTC.

This chain uses TRBV6-1 with TRBJ2-3, with 11 bases that match TRBD2. There are 17 residues in the CDR3. In germline, CDR1 is MNHNS, CDR2 SASEGT. J was trimmed by 4 bases and V by 3 bases; bases with no gene match: 9. As DNA, the CDR3 is TGTGCCAGCAGTGACGCCACTAGCGGGAGAGTCCCAGATACGCAGTATTTT. Protein: CASSDATSGRVPDTQYF.

The chain couples TRBV30 to TRBJ1-1, with a possible D match to TRBD1 (6 bases). This CDR3 is 12 amino acids long. Germline V gives CDR1 GTSNPN, CDR2 SVGIG (reference sequence). The V and J ends lost 5 bases and 5 bases respectively, with 12 bases between them. The CDR3 DNA follows: TGTGCCTGGGTCTTGGGACATACTGAAGCTTTCTTT. The encoded protein is CAWVLGHTEAFF.

This clonotype was observed many times. The CDR3 spells CASSPPTQGAFVGGYTF. The DNA of the CDR3 is TGTGCCAGCTCACCACCGACGCAGGGGGCATTCGTCGGTGGCTACACCTTC. The chain carries TRBV18 and TRBJ1-2; 8 bases are a match to TRBD1. V trimming: 0 bases; J trimming: 7 bases; junction bases outside the gene matches: 13. Germline V gene lookup returns CDR1 KGHSH and CDR2 LQKENI. The CDR3 totals 17 residues.

This clonotype occurred a few times. V gene TRBV29-1 combines with J gene TRBJ1-2; D unresolved. V was trimmed by 3 bases and J by 4 bases, leaving 9 bases between them. This CDR3 has 12 residues. Germline-derived CDR1 and CDR2 are SQVTM and ANQGSEA. CDR3 coding DNA: TGCAGCGTTGATTGGGTCGCCTATGGCTACACCTTC. Its translation is CSVDWVAYGYTF.